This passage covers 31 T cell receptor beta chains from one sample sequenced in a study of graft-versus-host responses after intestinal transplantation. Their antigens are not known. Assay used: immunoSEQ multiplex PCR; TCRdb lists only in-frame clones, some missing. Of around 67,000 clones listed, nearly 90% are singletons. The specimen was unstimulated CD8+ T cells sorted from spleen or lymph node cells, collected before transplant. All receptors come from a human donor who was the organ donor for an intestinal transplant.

CDR3 loop: CASSFGGVQETQYF. The DNA for the CDR3 is TGTGCCAGCAGCTTCGGAGGGGTCCAAGAGACCCAGTACTTC. The gene calls are TRBV5-6 and TRBJ2-5; a possible D gene is TRBD2 (6 bases). The V gene's germline CDR1 is SGHDT and CDR2 YYEEEE. V was shortened by 2 bases and J by 1 base, with 9 bases between the two germline ends. The CDR3 totals 14 residues.

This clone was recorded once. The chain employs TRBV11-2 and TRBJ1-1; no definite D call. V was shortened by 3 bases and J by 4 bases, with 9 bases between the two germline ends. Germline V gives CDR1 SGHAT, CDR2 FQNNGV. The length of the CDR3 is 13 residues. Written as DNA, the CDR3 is TGTGCCAGCAGCTTTACAACGGGCACTGAAGCTTTCTTT. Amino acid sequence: CASSFTTGTEAFF.

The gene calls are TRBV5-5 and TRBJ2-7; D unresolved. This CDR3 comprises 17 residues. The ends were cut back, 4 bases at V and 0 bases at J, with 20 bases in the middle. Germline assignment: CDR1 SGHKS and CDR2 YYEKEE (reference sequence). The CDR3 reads CASSRWAIQASSYEQYV. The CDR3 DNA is TGTGCCAGCAGCCGTTGGGCAATTCAGGCGAGCTCCTACGAGCAGTACGTC.

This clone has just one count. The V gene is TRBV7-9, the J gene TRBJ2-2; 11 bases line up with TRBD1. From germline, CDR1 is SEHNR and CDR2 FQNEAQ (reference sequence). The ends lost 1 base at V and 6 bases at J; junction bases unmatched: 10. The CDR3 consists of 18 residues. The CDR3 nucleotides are TGTGCCAGCAGCTTAGTAGTTGGACAGGGGGCATCATCCGGGGAGCTGTTTTTT. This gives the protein CASSLVVGQGASSGELFF.

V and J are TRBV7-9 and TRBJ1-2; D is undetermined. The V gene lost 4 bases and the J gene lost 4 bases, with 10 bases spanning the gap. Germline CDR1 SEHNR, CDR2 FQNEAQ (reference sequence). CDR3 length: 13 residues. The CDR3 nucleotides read TGTGCCAGCAGCTCAGCATTATTCTATGGCTACACCTTC. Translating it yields CASSSALFYGYTF.

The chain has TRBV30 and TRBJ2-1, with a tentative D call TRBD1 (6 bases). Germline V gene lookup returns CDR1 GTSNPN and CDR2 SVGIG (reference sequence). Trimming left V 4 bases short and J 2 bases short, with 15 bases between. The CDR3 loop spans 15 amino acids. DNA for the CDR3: TGTGCCTGGAAGCCTGACACAGGGCCCTACAATGAGCAGTTCTTC. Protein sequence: CAWKPDTGPYNEQFF. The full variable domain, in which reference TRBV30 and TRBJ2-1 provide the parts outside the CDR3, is SQTIHQWPATLVQPVGSPLSLECTVEGTSNPNLYWYRQAAGRGLQLLFYSVGIGQISSEVPQNLSASRPQDRQFILSSKKLLLSDSGFYLCAWKPDTGPYNEQFFGPGTRLTVL.

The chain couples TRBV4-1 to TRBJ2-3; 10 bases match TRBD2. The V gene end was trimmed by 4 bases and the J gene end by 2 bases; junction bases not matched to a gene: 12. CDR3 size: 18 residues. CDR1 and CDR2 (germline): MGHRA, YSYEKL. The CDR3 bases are TGCGCCAGCAGCCTCCGACTAGCGGGTTCGCCAGCCACAGATACGCAGTATTTT. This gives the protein CASSLRLAGSPATDTQYF.

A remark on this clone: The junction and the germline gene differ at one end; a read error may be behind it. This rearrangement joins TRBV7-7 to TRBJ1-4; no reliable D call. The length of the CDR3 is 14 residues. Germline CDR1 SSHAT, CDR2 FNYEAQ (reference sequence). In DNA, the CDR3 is TGTGCTAGCAGCTTAGTACCGGGGAGTGGAAAACTGTTTTTT. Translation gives CASSLVPGSGKLFF.

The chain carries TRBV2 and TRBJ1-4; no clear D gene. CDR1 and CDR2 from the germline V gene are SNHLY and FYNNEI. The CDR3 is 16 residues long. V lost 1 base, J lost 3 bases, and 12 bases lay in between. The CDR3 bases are TGTGCCAGCAGTGAAGTCGAGGGTACTTCTAATGAAAAACTGTTTTTT. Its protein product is CASSEVEGTSNEKLFF. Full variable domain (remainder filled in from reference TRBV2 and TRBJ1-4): EPEVTQTPSHQVTQMGQEVILRCVPISNHLYFYWYRQILGQKVEFLVSFYNNEISEKSEIFDDQFSVERPDGSNFTLKIRSTKLEDSAMYFCASSEVEGTSNEKLFFGSGTQLSVL.

The CDR3 bases are TGTGCCAGCAGCCAACTTGCGGGGTTTGGGGCTGAAGCTTTCTTT. Translated, it gives CASSQLAGFGAEAFF. V and J are TRBV5-6 and TRBJ1-1; the D is unclear. CDR3 length: 15 amino acids. In germline, CDR1 is SGHDT, CDR2 YYEEEE. V was clipped by 4 bases and J by 6 bases, with 19 bases between them.

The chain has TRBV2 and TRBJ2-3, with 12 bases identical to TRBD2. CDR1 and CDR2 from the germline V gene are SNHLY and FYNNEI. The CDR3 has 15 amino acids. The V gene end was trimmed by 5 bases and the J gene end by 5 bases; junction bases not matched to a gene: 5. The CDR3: CASSSSGGAGDTQYF. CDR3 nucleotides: TGTGCCAGCAGTTCTAGCGGGGGGGCCGGAGATACGCAGTATTTT.

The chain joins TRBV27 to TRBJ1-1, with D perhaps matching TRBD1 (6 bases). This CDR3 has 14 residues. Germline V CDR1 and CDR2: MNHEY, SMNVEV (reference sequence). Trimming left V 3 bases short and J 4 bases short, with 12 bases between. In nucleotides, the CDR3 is TGTGCCAGCAGTTTCTTCTCAGGGGTCACTGAAGCTTTCTTT. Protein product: CASSFFSGVTEAFF.

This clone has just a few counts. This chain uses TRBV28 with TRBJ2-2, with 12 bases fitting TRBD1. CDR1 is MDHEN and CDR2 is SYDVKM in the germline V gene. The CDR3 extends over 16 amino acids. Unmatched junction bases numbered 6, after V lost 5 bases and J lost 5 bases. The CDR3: CASSARDRGPTGELFF. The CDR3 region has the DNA TGTGCCAGCAGTGCCCGGGACAGGGGGCCAACCGGGGAGCTGTTTTTT.

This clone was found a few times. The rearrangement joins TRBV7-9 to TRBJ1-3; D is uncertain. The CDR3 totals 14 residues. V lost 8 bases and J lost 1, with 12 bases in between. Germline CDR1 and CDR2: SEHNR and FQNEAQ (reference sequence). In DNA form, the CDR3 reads TGTGCCAGCCAGCTCCTAGCGTCTGGAAACACCATATATTTT. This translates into CASQLLASGNTIYF.

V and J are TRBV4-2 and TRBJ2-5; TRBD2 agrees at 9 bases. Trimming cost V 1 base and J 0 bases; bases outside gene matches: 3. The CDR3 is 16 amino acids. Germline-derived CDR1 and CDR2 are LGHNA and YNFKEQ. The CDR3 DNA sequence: TGTGCCAGCAGCCAAGTTCTAGCGGGGTACCAAGAGACCCAGTACTTC. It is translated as CASSQVLAGYQETQYF.

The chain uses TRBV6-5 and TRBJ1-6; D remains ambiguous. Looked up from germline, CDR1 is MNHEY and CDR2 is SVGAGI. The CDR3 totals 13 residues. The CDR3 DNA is TGTGCGGCAAGGCAGGTCTCTAATTCACCCCTCCACTTT. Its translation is CAARQVSNSPLHF.

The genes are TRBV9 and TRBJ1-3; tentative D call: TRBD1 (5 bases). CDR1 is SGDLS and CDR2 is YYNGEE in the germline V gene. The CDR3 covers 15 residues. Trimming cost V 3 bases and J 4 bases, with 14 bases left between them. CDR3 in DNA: TGTGCCAGCAGCGCGCAGGGATTGACGGGAAACACCATATATTTT. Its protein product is CASSAQGLTGNTIYF. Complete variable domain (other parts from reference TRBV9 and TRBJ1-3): DSGVTQTPKHLITATGQRVTLRCSPRSGDLSVYWYQQSLDQGLQFLIQYYNGEERAKGNILERFSAQQFPDLHSELNLSSLELGDSALYFCASSAQGLTGNTIYFGEGSWLTVV.

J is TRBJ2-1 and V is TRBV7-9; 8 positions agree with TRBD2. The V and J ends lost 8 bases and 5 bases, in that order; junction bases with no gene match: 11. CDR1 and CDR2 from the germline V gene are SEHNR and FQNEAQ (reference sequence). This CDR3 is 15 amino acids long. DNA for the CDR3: TGTGCCAGCCGCCCACCGGGACTAGGGAACAATGAGCAGTTCTTC. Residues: CASRPPGLGNNEQFF.

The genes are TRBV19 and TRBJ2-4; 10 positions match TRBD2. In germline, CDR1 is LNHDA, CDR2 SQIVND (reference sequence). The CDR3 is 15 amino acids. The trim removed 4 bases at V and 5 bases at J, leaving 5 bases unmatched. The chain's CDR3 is CASSTSGGAQNIQYF. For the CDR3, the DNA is TGTGCCAGTAGTACGAGCGGGGGGGCTCAAAACATTCAGTACTTC.

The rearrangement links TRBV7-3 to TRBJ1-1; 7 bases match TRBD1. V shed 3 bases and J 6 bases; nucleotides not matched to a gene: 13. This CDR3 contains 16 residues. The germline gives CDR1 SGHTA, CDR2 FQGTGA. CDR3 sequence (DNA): TGTGCCAGCAGCTTCTGGACAGGCCTTGGGGAACCTGAAGCTTTCTTT. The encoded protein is CASSFWTGLGEPEAFF.

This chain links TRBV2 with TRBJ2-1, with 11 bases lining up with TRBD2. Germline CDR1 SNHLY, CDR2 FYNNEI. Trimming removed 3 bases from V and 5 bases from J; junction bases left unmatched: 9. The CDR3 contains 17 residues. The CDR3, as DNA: TGTGCCAGCAGTGACCTGTCGACTAGCGGGGTAAACAATGAGCAGTTCTTC. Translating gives CASSDLSTSGVNNEQFF.

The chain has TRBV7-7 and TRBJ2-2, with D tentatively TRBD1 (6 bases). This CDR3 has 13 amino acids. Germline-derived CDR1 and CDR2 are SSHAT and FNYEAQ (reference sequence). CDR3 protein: CAVKGGVSGELFF. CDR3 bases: TGTGCTGTAAAAGGGGGAGTGAGCGGGGAGCTGTTTTTT.

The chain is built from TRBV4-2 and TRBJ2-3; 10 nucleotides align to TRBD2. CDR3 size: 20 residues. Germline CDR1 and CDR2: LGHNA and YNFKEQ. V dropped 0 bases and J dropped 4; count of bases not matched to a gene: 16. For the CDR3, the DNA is TGTGCCAGCAGCCAAGACCCCCTAGCGGGGGCCTCTTTCGGGGCAGATACGCAGTATTTT. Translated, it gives CASSQDPLAGASFGADTQYF.

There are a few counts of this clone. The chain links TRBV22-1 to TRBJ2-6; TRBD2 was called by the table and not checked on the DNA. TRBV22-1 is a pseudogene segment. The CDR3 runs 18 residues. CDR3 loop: CPGRGGGSEQSRANVLTF. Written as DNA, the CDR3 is TGTCCTGGGAGAGGAGGTGGAAGCGAACAAAGTCGGGCCAACGTCCTGACTTTC.

In DNA form, the CDR3 reads TGTGCCAGCTCACCATATGACAGGGGGGGTGATGAAAAACTGTTTTTT. Its protein is CASSPYDRGGDEKLFF. The chain is built from TRBV18 and TRBJ1-4, with 9 bases aligning to TRBD1. Trimming cost V 2 bases and J 6 bases; bases outside gene matches: 7. Germline V lookup: CDR1 KGHSH, CDR2 LQKENI. The CDR3 has 16 residues.

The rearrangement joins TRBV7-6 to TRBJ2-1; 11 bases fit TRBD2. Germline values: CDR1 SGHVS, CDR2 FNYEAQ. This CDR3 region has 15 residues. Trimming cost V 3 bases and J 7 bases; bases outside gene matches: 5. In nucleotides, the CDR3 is TGTGCCAGCAGCTTTAGCGGGGGGGCGCGGAATGAGCAGTTCTTC. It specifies CASSFSGGARNEQFF.

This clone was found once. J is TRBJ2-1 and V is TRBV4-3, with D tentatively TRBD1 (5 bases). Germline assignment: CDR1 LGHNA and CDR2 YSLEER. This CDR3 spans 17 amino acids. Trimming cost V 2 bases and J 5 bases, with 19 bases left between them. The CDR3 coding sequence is TGCGCCAGCAGCCAAAGAAGCTACGACAGTCAGAACAATGAGCAGTTCTTC. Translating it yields CASSQRSYDSQNNEQFF.

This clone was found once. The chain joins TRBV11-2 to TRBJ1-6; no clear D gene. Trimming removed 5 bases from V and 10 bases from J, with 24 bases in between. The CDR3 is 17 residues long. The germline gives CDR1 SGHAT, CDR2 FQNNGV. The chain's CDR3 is CASSPYYRPTMRSPLHF. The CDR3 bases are TGTGCCAGCAGCCCCTACTACCGGCCTACCATGAGGTCACCCCTCCACTTT.

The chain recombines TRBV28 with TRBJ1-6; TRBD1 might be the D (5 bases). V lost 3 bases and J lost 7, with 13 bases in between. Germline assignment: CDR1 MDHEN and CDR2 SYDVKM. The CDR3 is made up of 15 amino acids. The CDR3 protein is CASSFDVGGNSPLHF. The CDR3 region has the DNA TGTGCCAGCAGTTTCGATGTGGGGGGAAATTCACCCCTCCACTTT.

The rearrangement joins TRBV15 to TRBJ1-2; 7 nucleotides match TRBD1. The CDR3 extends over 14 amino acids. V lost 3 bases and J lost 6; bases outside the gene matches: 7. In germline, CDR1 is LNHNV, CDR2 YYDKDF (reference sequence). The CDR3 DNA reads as TGTGCCACCAGCAGTATACAGGGGCGGGATGGCTACACCTTC. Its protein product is CATSSIQGRDGYTF.

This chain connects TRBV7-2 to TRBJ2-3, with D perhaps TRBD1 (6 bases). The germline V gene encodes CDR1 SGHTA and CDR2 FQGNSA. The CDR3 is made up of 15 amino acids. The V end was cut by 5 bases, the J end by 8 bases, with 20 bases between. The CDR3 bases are TGTGCCAGCAGCCCAGGGACATACGACCCAGGTACGCAGTATTTT. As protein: CASSPGTYDPGTQYF.